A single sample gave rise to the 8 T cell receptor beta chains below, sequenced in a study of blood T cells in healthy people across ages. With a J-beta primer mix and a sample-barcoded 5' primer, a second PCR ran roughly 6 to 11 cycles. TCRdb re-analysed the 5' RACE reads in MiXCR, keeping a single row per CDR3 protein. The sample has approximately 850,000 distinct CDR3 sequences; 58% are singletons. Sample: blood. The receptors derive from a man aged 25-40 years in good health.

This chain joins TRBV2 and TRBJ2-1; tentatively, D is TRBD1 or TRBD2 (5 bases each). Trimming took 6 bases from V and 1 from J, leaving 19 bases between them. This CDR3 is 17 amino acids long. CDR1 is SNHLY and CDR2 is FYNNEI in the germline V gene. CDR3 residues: CASSAPRAGLSYNEQFF. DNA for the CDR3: TGTGCCAGCAGCGCCCCGCGGGCAGGGCTTTCCTACAATGAGCAGTTCTTC. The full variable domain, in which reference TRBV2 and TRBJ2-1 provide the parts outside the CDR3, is EPEVTQTPSHQVTQMGQEVILRCVPISNHLYFYWYRQILGQKVEFLVSFYNNEISEKSEIFDDQFSVERPDGSNFTLKIRSTKLEDSAMYFCASSAPRAGLSYNEQFFGPGTRLTVL.

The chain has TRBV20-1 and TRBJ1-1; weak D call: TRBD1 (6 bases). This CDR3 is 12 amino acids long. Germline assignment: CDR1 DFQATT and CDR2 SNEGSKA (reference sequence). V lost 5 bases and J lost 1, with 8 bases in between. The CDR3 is CSALQGNTEAFF. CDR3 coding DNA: TGCAGTGCTCTACAGGGGAACACTGAAGCTTTCTTT.

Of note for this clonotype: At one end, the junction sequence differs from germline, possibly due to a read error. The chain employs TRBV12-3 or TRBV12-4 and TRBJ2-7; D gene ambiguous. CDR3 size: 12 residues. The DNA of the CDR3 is TGTGCCTGCAGCCAGTGGGGTTACGAGCAGTACTTC. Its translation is CACSQWGYEQYF.

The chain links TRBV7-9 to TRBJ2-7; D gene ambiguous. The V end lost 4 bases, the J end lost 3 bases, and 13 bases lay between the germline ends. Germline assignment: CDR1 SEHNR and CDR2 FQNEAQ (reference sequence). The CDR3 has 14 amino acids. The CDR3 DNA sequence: TGTGCCAGCAGCTCCCAGGAGAACGGCTACGAGCAGTACTTC. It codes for CASSSQENGYEQYF.

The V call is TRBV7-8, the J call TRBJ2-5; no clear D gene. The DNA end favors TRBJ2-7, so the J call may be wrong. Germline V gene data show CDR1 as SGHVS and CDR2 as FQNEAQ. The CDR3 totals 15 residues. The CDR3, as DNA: TGTGCCAGCAGCTTAACGGAAACACTTTCCCACGAGCAGTACTTC. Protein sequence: CASSLTETLSHEQYF.

The CDR3 DNA reads TGTGCCAGCAGCCCTGAAGCGGGGGGGCCTTATAATGAGCAGTTCTTC. Its translation is CASSPEAGGPYNEQFF. V and J are TRBV11-2 and TRBJ2-1; 10 nucleotides align to TRBD2. V was pared by 5 bases and J by 7 bases, with 11 bases of the junction left unmatched. Germline loops: CDR1 SGHAT, CDR2 FQNNGV. This CDR3 comprises 16 residues.

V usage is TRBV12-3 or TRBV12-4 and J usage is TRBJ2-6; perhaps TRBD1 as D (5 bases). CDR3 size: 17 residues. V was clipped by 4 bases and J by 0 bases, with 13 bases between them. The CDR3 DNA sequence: TGTGCCAGCAGTTCCCAACAGGATTACTCTGGGGCCAACGTCCTGACTTTC. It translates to CASSSQQDYSGANVLTF.

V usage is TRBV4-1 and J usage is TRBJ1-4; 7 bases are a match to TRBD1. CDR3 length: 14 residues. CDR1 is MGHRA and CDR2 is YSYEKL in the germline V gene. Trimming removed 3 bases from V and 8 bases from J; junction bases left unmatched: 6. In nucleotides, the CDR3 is TGCGCCAGCAGCCAGACAGGGCCGGGAGAAAAACTGTTTTTT. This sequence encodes CASSQTGPGEKLFF.